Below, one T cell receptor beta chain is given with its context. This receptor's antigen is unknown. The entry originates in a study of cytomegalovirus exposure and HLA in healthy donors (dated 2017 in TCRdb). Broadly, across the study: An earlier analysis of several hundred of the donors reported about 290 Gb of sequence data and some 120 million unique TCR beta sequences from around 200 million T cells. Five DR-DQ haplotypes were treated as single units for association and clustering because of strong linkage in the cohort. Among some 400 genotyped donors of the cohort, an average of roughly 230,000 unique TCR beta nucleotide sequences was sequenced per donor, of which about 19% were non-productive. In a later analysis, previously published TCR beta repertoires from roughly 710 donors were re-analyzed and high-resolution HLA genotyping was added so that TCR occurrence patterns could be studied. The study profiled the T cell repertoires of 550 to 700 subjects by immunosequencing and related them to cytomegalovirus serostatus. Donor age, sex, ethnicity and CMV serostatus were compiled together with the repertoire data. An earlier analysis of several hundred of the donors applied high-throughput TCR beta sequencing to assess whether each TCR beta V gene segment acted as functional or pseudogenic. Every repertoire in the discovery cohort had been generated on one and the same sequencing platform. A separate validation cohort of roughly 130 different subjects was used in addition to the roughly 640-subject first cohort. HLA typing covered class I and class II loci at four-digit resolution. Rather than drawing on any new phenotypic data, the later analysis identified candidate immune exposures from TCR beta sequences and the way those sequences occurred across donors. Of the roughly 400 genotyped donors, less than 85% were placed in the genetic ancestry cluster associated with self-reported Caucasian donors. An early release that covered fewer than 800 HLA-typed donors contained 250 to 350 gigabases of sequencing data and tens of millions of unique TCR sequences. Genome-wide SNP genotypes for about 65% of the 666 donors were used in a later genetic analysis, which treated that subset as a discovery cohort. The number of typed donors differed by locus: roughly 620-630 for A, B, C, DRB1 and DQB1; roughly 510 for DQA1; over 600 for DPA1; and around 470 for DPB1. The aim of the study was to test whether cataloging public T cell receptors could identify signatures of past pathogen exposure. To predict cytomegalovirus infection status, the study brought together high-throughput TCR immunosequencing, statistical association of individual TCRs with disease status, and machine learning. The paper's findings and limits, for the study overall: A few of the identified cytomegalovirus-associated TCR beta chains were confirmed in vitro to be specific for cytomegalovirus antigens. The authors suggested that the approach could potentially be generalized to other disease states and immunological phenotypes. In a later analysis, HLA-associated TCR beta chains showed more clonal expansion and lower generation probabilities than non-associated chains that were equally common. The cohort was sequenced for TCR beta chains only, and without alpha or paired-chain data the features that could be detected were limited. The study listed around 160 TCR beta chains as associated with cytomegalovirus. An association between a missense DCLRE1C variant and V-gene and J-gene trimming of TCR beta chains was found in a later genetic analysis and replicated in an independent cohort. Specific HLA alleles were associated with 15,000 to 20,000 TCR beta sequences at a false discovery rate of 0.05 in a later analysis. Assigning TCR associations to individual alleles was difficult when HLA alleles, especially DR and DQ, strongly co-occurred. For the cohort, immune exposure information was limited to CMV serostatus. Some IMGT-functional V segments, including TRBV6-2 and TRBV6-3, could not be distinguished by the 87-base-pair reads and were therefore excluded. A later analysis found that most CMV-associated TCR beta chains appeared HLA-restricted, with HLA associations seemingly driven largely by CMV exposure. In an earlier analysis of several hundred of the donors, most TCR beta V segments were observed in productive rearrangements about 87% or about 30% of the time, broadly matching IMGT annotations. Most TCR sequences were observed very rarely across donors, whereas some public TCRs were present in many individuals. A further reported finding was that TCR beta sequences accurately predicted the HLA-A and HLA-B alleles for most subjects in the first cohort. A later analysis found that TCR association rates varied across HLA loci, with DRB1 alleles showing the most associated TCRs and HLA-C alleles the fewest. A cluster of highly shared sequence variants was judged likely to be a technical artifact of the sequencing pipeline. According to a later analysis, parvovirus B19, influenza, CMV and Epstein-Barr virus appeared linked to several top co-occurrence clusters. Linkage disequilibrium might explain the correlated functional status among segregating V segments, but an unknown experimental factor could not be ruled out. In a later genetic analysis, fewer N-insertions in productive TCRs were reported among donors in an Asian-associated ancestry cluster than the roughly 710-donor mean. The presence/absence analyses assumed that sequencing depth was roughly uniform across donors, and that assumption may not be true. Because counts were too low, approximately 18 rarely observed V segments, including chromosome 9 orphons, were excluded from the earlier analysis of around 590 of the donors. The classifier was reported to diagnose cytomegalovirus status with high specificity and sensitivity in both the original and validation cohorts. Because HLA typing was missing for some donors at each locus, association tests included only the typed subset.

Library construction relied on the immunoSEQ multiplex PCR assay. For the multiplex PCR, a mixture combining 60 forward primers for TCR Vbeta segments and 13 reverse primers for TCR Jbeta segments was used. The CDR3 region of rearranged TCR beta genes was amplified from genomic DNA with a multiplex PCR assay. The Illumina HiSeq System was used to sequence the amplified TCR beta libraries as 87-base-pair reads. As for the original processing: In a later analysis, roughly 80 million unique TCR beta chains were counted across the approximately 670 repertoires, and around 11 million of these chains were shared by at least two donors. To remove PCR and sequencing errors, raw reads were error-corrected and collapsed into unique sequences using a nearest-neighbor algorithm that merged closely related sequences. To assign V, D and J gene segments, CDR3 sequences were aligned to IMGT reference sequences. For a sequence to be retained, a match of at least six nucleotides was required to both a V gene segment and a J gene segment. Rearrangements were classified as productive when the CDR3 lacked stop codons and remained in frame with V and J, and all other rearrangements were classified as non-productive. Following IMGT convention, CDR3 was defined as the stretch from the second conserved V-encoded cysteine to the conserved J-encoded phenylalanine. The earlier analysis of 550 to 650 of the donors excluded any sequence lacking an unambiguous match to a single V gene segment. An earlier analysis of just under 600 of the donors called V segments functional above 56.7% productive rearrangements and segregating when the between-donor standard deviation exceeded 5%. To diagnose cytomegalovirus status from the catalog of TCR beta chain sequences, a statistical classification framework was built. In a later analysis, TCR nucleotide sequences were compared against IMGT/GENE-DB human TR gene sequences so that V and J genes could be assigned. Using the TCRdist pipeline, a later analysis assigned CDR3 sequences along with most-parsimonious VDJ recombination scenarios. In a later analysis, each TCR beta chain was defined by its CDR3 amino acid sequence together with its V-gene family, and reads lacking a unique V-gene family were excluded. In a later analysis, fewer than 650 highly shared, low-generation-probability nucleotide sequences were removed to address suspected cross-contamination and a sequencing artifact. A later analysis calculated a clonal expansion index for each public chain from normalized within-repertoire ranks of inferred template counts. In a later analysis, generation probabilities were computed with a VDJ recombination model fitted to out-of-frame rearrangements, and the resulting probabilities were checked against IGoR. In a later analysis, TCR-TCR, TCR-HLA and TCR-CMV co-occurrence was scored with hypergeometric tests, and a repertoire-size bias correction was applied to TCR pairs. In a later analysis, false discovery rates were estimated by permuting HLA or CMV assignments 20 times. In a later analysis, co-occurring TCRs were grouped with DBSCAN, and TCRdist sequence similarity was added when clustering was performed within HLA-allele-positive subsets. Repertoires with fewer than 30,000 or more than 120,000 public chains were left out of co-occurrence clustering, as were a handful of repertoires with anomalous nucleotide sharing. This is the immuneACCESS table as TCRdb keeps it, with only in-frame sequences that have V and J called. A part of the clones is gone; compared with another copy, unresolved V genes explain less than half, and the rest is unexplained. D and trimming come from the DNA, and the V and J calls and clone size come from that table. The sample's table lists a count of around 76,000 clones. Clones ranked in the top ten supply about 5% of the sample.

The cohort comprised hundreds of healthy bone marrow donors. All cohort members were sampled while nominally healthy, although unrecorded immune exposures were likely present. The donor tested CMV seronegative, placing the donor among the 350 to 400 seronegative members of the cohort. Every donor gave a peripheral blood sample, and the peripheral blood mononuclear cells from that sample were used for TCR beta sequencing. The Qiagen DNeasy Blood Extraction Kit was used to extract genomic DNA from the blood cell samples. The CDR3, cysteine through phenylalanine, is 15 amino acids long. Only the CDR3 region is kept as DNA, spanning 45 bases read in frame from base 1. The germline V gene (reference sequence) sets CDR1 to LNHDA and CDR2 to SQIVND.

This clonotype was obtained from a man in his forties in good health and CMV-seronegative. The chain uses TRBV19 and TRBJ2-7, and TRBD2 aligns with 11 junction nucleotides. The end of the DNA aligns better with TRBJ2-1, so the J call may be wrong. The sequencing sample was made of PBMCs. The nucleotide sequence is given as TGTGCCAGTAGCCTCGGGACTAGCGGATACAATGAGCAGTTCTTC. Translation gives CASSLGTSGYNEQFF.